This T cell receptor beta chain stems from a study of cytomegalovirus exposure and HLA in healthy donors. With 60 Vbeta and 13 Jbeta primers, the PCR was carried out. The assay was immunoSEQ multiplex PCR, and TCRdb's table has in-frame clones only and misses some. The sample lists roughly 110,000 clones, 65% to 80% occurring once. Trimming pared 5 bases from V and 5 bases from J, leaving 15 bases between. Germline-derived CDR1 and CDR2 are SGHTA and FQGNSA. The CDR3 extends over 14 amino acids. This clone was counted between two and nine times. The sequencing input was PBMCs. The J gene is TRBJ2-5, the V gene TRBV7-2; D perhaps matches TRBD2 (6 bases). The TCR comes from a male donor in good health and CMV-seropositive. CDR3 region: CASSRSGRGETQYF. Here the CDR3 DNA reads TGTGCCAGCAGCAGGAGCGGGCGCGGGGAGACCCAGTACTTC.